This note documents a single TCR beta chain sequence. Antigen unknown. As for treatment: 15 to 20 received Ad26.COV2.S at low or high dose, single or two shots; about 5 received placebo; per-sample allocation not given. The samples date from day 63 after the first vaccine or placebo injection. Built on an Ad26 vector, the vaccine expressed Wuhan-strain SARS-CoV-2 spike. Only in-frame clones appear in the TCRdb table, and some are missing; sequencing was by immunoSEQ multiplex PCR. The sample records about 320,000 clones, 70% to 90% being singletons. This sample is part of a study of Ad26.COV2.S vaccination and SARS-CoV-2 variants. About the study: Donor was in the COV1001 Ad26.COV2.S trial arm.

The study's findings and limits: For non-spike TCRs, breadth in vaccine recipients resembled that in placebo recipients. People who got the vaccine had more spike-specific TCR breadth than people who got placebo.

This TCR was recovered from a person aged 18-65 years who received the Ad26.COV2.S COVID-19 vaccine or a placebo. Sequenced material: peripheral blood, taken in a trial of Ad26.COV2.S vaccine versus placebo.

The CDR3 here is CASSSRTAATNEKLFF. The CDR3 DNA follows: TGTGCCAGCAGCTCTCGCACAGCTGCAACTAATGAAAAACTGTTTTTT. The chain has TRBV5-6 and TRBJ1-4; D gene unclear. The CDR3 runs 16 residues. CDR1 is SGHDT, CDR2 YYEEEE, per germline. V was cut by 3 bases and J by 0 bases, with 12 bases left in between.